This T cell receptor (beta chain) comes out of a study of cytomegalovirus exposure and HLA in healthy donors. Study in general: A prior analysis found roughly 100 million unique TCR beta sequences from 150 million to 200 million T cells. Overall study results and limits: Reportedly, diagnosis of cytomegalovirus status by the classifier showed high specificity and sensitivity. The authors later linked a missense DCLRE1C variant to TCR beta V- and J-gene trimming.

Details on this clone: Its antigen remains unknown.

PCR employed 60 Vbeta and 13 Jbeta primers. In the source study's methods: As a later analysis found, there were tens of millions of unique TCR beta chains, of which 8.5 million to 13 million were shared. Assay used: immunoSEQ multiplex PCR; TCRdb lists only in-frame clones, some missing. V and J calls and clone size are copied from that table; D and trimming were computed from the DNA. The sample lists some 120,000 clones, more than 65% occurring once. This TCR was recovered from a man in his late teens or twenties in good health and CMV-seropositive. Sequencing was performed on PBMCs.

CDR3: CASSLGIGDYGYTF. The CDR3 nucleotides read TGTGCCAGCAGCTTAGGCATCGGGGACTATGGCTACACCTTC. V is TRBV7-2 and J is TRBJ1-2; D unresolved. The CDR3 consists of 14 residues. Germline V gives CDR1 SGHTA, CDR2 FQGNSA. V lost 1 base, J lost 3 bases, and 9 bases lay in between.